This entry lists 13 T cell receptor beta chains sequenced from one sample in a study of blood T cell repertoires in COVID-19. TCRdb keeps only in-frame clones here, not all; method: immunoSEQ multiplex PCR. The table lists some 250,000 clones, about 83% of them singletons. Sequenced: peripheral blood. All receptors derive from a man aged 80 or over with acute or convalescent COVID-19.

The rearrangement uses TRBV11-1 and TRBJ2-1; TRBD1 might be the D (5 bases). V was cut by 2 bases and J by 9 bases, with 8 bases left in between. CDR3 length: 12 residues. CDR1 and CDR2 from the germline V gene are SGHAT and FQDESV (reference sequence). The CDR3 loop is CASSLQGSEQFF. CDR3 sequence (DNA): TGTGCCAGCAGCTTACAGGGTTCTGAGCAGTTCTTC. The whole variable domain, remainder taken from reference TRBV11-1 and TRBJ2-1, is EAEVAQSPRYKITEKSQAVAFWCDPISGHATLYWYRQILGQGPELLVQFQDESVVDDSQLPKDRFSAERLKGVDSTLKIQPAELGDSAMYLCASSLQGSEQFFGPGTRLTVL.

The chain carries TRBV5-1 and TRBJ1-4; the D gene is possibly TRBD1 (5 bases). The germline gives CDR1 SGHRS, CDR2 YFSETQ. The CDR3 has 17 residues. The ends were cut back, 2 bases at V and 0 bases at J, with 14 bases in the middle. The CDR3 sequence is CASSFGSGGATNEKLFF. DNA of the CDR3: TGCGCCAGCAGCTTCGGCTCCGGGGGAGCAACTAATGAAAAACTGTTTTTT. Using reference TRBV5-1 and TRBJ1-4 for the parts outside the CDR3, the full variable domain is KAGVTQTPRYLIKTRGQQVTLSCSPISGHRSVSWYQQTPGQGLQFLFEYFSETQRNKGNFPGRFSGRQFSNSRSEMNVSTLELGDSALYLCASSFGSGGATNEKLFFGSGTQLSVL.

This rearrangement joins TRBV4-2 to TRBJ1-2; 8 positions agree with TRBD1. V lost 1 base to trimming and J lost 6 bases; unmatched junction nucleotides: 1. This CDR3 is built from 13 residues. CDR1 and CDR2 (germline): LGHNA, YNFKEQ. Written as DNA, the CDR3 is TGTGCCAGCAGCCAAGGGGACAGGAATGGCTACACCTTC. This codes for CASSQGDRNGYTF.

To note about this clone: Because the CDR3's place on the DNA is in doubt, the DNA is left out and the CDR3 is given as listed by TCRdb. This chain links TRBV6-5 with TRBJ1-5; the table assigns TRBD1, which was not confirmed against the DNA. Including both end residues, the CDR3 is 15 amino acids long. In germline, CDR1 is MNHEY, CDR2 SVGAGI. This CDR3 is CASSTSTGLNQPQHF.

J is TRBJ2-3 and V is TRBV5-1, with 11 bases aligning to TRBD2. CDR1 is SGHRS and CDR2 is YFSETQ in the germline V gene. Trimming cost V 1 base and J 4 bases; bases outside gene matches: 23. The CDR3 runs 22 residues. CDR3 protein: CASSLKPISGGAAISAPDTQYF. The CDR3 DNA follows: TGCGCCAGCAGCTTGAAACCCATTAGCGGGGGGGCCGCGATATCGGCTCCAGATACGCAGTATTTT.

This chain uses TRBV25-1 with TRBJ2-7; D unresolved. CDR1 is MGHDK, CDR2 SYGVNS, per germline. The CDR3 has 12 residues. The V end was cut by 3 bases, the J end by 7 bases, with 10 bases between. The CDR3 loop is CASSEAIGEQYF. CDR3 in DNA: TGTGCCAGCAGTGAGGCTATCGGGGAGCAGTACTTC.

The rearrangement uses TRBV6-4 and TRBJ2-7; 11 nucleotides align to TRBD2. This CDR3 is built from 18 residues. Losses at the gene ends were 6 bases for V and 1 base for J; bases not matched to a gene: 14. CDR1 and CDR2 (germline): MRHNA, SNTAGT. CDR3 sequence (DNA): TGTGCCAGCAGAAGACTAGCGGGATACTTTTCTCGGTCCTACGAGCAGTACTTC. This sequence encodes CASRRLAGYFSRSYEQYF.

This clone was seen a handful of times. The rearrangement links TRBV5-5 to TRBJ2-5; the D gene is possibly TRBD2 (5 bases). This CDR3 spans 12 amino acids. Germline V gene sequence: CDR1 SGHKS, CDR2 YYEKEE (reference sequence). The V end lost 2 bases, the J end lost 5 bases, and 7 bases lay between the germline ends. For the CDR3, the DNA is TGTGCCAGCAGCTTTAGCGAGGAGACCCAGTACTTC. Translation: CASSFSEETQYF.

The rearrangement links TRBV7-9 to TRBJ1-6; maybe TRBD1 (5 bases). The CDR3 covers 15 residues. The V end lost 5 bases, the J end lost 13 bases, and 21 bases lay between the germline ends. CDR1 and CDR2 from the germline V gene are SEHNR and FQNEAQ (reference sequence). The CDR3 coding sequence is TGTGCCAGCAGCATCGACTTGAGCGGGGGTGTGCCCCTCCACTTT. Its protein is CASSIDLSGGVPLHF. Looking up the rest from reference TRBV7-9 and TRBJ1-6 gives the full variable domain: DTGVSQNPRHKITKRGQNVTFRCDPISEHNRLYWYRQTLGQGPEFLTYFQNEAQLEKSRLLSDRFSAERPKGSFSTLEIQRTEQGDSAMYLCASSIDLSGGVPLHFGNGTRLTVT.

This chain links TRBV6-5 with TRBJ1-3, with 10 positions matching TRBD1. CDR1 and CDR2 from the germline V gene are MNHEY and SVGAGI. The CDR3 length is 16 residues. The ends lost 2 bases at V and 2 bases at J; junction bases unmatched: 3. CDR3 sequence (DNA): TGTGCCAGCAGTTACGGGGACAGGGGTGCTGGAAACACCATATATTTT. It translates to CASSYGDRGAGNTIYF.

The chain is built from TRBV11-2 and TRBJ1-1, with a possible D match to TRBD1 (6 bases). V was trimmed by 5 bases and J by 1 base, leaving 11 bases between them. This CDR3 is 14 amino acids long. Germline loops: CDR1 SGHAT, CDR2 FQNNGV. CDR3 nucleotides: TGTGCCAGCAGCAAACAACAGGGGAACACTGAAGCTTTCTTT. The encoded protein is CASSKQQGNTEAFF.

The rearrangement links TRBV13 to TRBJ2-4, with 8 bases lining up with TRBD1. Germline CDR1 is PRHDT and CDR2 is FYEKMQ (reference sequence). This CDR3 is built from 16 residues. V lost 0 bases, J lost 6 bases, and 7 bases stayed unmatched. The CDR3 region has the DNA TGTGCCAGCAGCTTAGGGGCTGGACAGGGTGGAAACATTCAGTACTTC. This sequence encodes CASSLGAGQGGNIQYF.

The gene calls are TRBV14 and TRBJ1-2; D might be TRBD1 (5 bases). The CDR3 loop spans 15 amino acids. Germline CDR1 and CDR2: SGHDN and FVKESK. Trimming removed 1 base from V and 4 bases from J, with 13 bases in between. CDR3 in amino acids: CASSQVQGWSYGYTF. CDR3 coding DNA: TGTGCCAGCAGCCAAGTGCAGGGATGGAGCTATGGCTACACCTTC.